This TCR beta chain was recovered during a study of control samples from healthy donors and cancer patients. Germline-derived CDR1 and CDR2 are SGHVS and FQNEAQ. V was cut by 7 bases and J by 3 bases, with 21 bases left in between. The CDR3 sequence is 16 residues long. Profiling relied on immunoSEQ multiplex PCR, and the TCRdb table lists in-frame clones only, not all of them. Here the sample spans fewer than 200,000 clones, about 87% being singletons. What was sequenced was blood. This receptor was obtained from a man in his thirties or forties in good health. The V and J genes are TRBV7-8 and TRBJ1-1, with a tentative D call TRBD1 (5 bases). CDR3 sequence: CASKLQGPLRDTEAFF. CDR3 coding DNA: TGTGCCAGCAAGCTGCAGGGACCCCTTCGGGACACTGAAGCTTTCTTT.